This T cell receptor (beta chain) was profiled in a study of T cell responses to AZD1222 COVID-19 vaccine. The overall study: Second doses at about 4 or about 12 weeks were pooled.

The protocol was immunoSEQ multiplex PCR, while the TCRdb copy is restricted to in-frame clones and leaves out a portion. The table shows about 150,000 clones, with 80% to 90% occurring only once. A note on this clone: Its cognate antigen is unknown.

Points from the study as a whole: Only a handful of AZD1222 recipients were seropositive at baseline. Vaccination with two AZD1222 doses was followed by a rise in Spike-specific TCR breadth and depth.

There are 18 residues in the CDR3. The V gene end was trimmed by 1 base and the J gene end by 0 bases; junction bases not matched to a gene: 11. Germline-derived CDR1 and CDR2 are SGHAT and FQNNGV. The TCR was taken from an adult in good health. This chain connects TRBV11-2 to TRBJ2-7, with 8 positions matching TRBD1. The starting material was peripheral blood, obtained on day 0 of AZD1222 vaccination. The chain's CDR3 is CASSLALLGTGGSYEQYF. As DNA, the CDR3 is TGTGCCAGCAGCTTAGCTCTATTAGGGACAGGAGGCTCCTACGAGCAGTACTTC.